This TCR beta chain stems from a study of OX40 agonist ivuxolimab in advanced cancers. Background on the study: Dosing consisted of intravenous ivuxolimab at 0.01 to 10 mg/kg every 2 weeks. Mean age 60 years, range about 23 to 79; just over 80% male. Study-level points and caveats: Partial responders at 0.1-3.0 mg/kg had among the lowest clonal expansion. Specificity for antigen went undetermined in the expanded peripheral T cells.

With respect to this clone: The antigen is undetermined.

The CDR3 sequence is 13 residues long. The germline gives CDR1 SGHTA, CDR2 FQGNSA. The V gene lost 4 bases and the J gene lost 4 bases, with 11 bases spanning the gap. Some clones are missing from TCRdb's copy, which holds only in-frame ones; the method was immunoSEQ multiplex PCR. The table shows 50,000 to 70,000 clones, with roughly 88% occurring only once. The sample in question was CD4+ or CD8+ T cells sorted from blood, obtained in a trial of the OX40 agonist ivuxolimab. The clonotype comes from an adult with an advanced solid tumor such as melanoma, head and neck, liver or kidney cancer. The chain combines TRBV7-2 with TRBJ2-7; D might be TRBD1 (5 bases). The CDR3 loop is CASSSTDLYEQYF. As DNA, the CDR3 is TGTGCCAGCAGCTCGACAGACCTATACGAGCAGTACTTC.